The T cell receptor beta chain described here comes from a study of CD8 T cell repertoires and HIV-1 epitope variants (dated by TCRdb to between 2020 and 2021). Some background on the complete study: Twenty-five peptides representing autologous and known Gag and Nef epitope variants were each used to stimulate T cells in separate culture wells. A total of more than 70 T cell cultures were run, with each culture condition done in triplicate except for one peptide, which was done in duplicate. Using the EasySep Human T Cell Enrichment Kit, T cells were enriched and then co-cultured with an equal number of autologous T cell-negative cells acting as antigen-presenting cells. The epitopes tested were three Gag epitope families plus Nef HW9 and YT9. A CMV, EBV and flu peptide pool, the Ebola AY9 epitope as negative control, and a no-peptide well were included as control conditions. Cultures were maintained for 10 days in IMDM with gentamicin, and half-media changes adding IL-2, IL-7 and IL-15 were performed on days 3 and 7. An aliquot of 1M T cells was set aside as an uncultured baseline condition, separate from the roughly 84 T cell cultures. Overall results and qualifications from the work: About 5 clonotypes recognized the Nef KF9 family and one clonotype recognized the HW9 family, while no responses to the TAALDMSHF plasma variant were seen. Of the nine antigen-specific TCR beta clonotypes identified, over five appeared cross-reactive for autologous or known escape epitope variants. Only TCR beta chains were identified by the assay, and proliferation to antigen, not T cell function or cytokine profile, was indicated.

The immunoSEQ platform was used to sequence TCR beta CDR3 regions at survey depth. The QIAamp DNA micro kit was used to extract genomic DNA from every cultured and uncultured CD8+ T cell population. The source study handled its data this way. Samples with fewer than 5,000 productive reads were excluded, resulting in the removal of about 7% of the 75 HIV peptide-stimulated cultures. Sequences were trimmed to CDR3 by a MANAFEST web app, and nonproductive sequences, CDR3s under 5 amino acids, and sequences not starting with C or ending with F/W were removed. For a clonotype to count as antigen-specific, the clonotype had to expand relative to the no-peptide control in at least 2 of 3 replicates at FDR 0.01, and only within one epitope family. A frequency at least fivefold higher than in wells stimulated with peptides from other epitope families was additionally required for specific clonotypes. TCRdb mirrors the immuneACCESS table, restricted to in-frame sequences. Some clones are absent from its copies; in checked studies, under half trace to an unresolved V gene, and the reason for the others is unknown. That table supplies the V and J calls and clone size; D and trimming were determined from the DNA. Recorded for this sample are 5,700 or so clones; about three fifths of them occurred a single time. Approximately 46% of the sample is in the top ten clones.

CDR1 and CDR2, looked up from the germline V gene, are MDHEN and SYDVKM. The CDR3 holds 14 amino acids from the cysteine to the phenylalanine. The sequence is cut down to CDR3 DNA, 42 bases in frame from base 1. Trimming costs V 3 bases and J 3 bases, and their ends lie 9 bases apart. The EasySep Human CD8+ T Cell Enrichment Kit was used on day 10 to isolate CD8+ T cells from every culture. Turning to this clone: It lacks a known antigen. No much larger clonotype is one base removed from it; base qualities were not supplied.

Source material: cultured CD8+ T cells derived from PBMCs. The receptor was isolated from a male donor with HIV. The V and J segments used are TRBV28 and TRBJ2-1, with no D gene named confidently. The DNA is as follows: TGTGCCAGCAGTTTCGGCTCGAGCTACAATGAGCAGTTCTTC. Its product reads: CASSFGSSYNEQFF.